Shown below are 7 T cell receptor beta chains from a single sample sequenced in a study of blood T cell repertoires in COVID-19. TCRdb's table, derived via immunoSEQ multiplex PCR, lists solely in-frame clones and lacks some. The profile shows 60,000 to 85,000 clones, 78% of them singletons. Material: peripheral blood. The origin of the receptors is a human donor in a cohort sampled during active COVID-19.

The chain is built from TRBV6-1 and TRBJ1-2; TRBD1 matches 10 bases. The germline gives CDR1 MNHNS, CDR2 SASEGT. The CDR3 has 17 amino acids. The trim removed 2 bases at V and 0 bases at J, leaving 6 bases unmatched. CDR3 nucleotides: TGTGCCAGCAGTGAACCGGGACAGGGGCGGTCTAACTATGGCTACACCTTC. This sequence encodes CASSEPGQGRSNYGYTF.

The chain recombines TRBV18 with TRBJ2-7, with D perhaps matching TRBD2 (5 bases). This CDR3 has 14 residues. Deletions cut 2 bases from V and 0 bases from J, with 8 bases between. The germline CDR1 and CDR2 sequences are KGHSH and LQKENI. CDR3 residues: CASSPRRSSYEQYF. As DNA, the CDR3 is TGTGCCAGCTCACCAAGGAGGAGCTCCTACGAGCAGTACTTC.

The sample holds a few counts of this clone. V is TRBV6-1 and J is TRBJ1-5; 7 bases are a match to TRBD1. V gave up 4 bases and J gave up 0 bases; unmatched junction bases: 9. CDR1 is MNHNS and CDR2 is SASEGT in the germline V gene. CDR3 length: 17 residues. The CDR3 sequence: CASSAPGQAYSNQPQHF. The CDR3 DNA reads TGTGCCAGCAGTGCCCCAGGACAGGCCTATAGCAATCAGCCCCAGCATTTT.

The V gene is TRBV30, the J gene TRBJ1-5; TRBD1 matches at 9 bases. The V and J ends lost 3 bases and 0 bases, in that order; junction bases with no gene match: 12. The CDR3 loop spans 18 amino acids. The germline CDR1 and CDR2 sequences are GTSNPN and SVGIG (reference sequence). This chain's CDR3 is CAWRPTGGGINSNQPQHF. The CDR3 coding sequence is TGTGCCTGGAGACCGACAGGGGGAGGAATCAATAGCAATCAGCCCCAGCATTTT.

This clone was seen just once. The chain joins TRBV24-1 to TRBJ2-7, with 10 positions matching TRBD2. The germline gives CDR1 KGHDR, CDR2 SFDVKD. The CDR3 totals 15 residues. Trimming removed 5 bases from V and 7 bases from J; junction bases left unmatched: 10. For the CDR3, the DNA is TGTGCCACCAGTGGCGGGACTAGCGCCTTCCAAGAGCAGTACTTC. It translates to CATSGGTSAFQEQYF.

The sample holds one count of this clone. The genes are TRBV7-9 and TRBJ2-3, with 11 bases lining up with TRBD2. The CDR3 consists of 16 residues. CDR1 is SEHNR and CDR2 is FQNEAQ in the germline V gene (reference sequence). Trimming removed 5 bases from V and 2 bases from J; junction bases left unmatched: 6. In DNA form, the CDR3 reads TGTGCCAGCAGCAAGATAGCGGGAGGGGACACAGATACGCAGTATTTT. Residues: CASSKIAGGDTDTQYF.

The count of this clone is one. V is TRBV6-7 and J is TRBJ2-3, with D possibly being TRBD2 (7 bases). TRBV6-7 is given ORF status, its function remaining uncertain. Trimming cost V 7 bases and J 6 bases, with 14 bases left between them. This CDR3 spans 13 amino acids. This CDR3 reads CASTGGGADTQYF. The CDR3 region has the DNA TGTGCCAGCACGGGCGGGGGCGCCGATACGCAGTATTTT.